This TCR beta chain derives from a study of T cell repertoires in cytomegalovirus infection. Study-level background: A matching HLA type, together with CMV infection, was signaled by public TCR beta signatures.

Notes on this clonotype: Antigen: not known.

The CDR3 sequence is 14 residues long. Trimming at V came to 7 bases and at J to 9 bases, leaving 10 bases not matched to a gene. Looked up from germline, CDR1 is ENHRY and CDR2 is SYGVKD. One entry per CDR3 protein results from TCRdb running MiXCR on the reads. The sample gives some 270,000 distinct CDR3 sequences, about a sixth of which show up once; over 40% is in the top ten. Study findings and constraints: Across the ex vivo response, the dominant clonotypes were HLA-C-restricted CMV-specific TCR beta clonotypes. The cumulative frequency of public TCR beta families identified carriers of CMV plus the relevant HLA.

The J gene is TRBJ2-7, the V gene TRBV10-3; 12 nucleotides match TRBD1. The sequencing input was CD8+ T cells from PBMCs. This receptor was taken from a human donor in good health (CMV status not recorded). Some clones in this sample may be carry-over from other donors' samples. The chain's CDR3 is CAITSGQGAGGQYF. CDR3 DNA sequence: TGTGCCATCACGTCGGGACAGGGGGCTGGTGGGCAGTACTTC.